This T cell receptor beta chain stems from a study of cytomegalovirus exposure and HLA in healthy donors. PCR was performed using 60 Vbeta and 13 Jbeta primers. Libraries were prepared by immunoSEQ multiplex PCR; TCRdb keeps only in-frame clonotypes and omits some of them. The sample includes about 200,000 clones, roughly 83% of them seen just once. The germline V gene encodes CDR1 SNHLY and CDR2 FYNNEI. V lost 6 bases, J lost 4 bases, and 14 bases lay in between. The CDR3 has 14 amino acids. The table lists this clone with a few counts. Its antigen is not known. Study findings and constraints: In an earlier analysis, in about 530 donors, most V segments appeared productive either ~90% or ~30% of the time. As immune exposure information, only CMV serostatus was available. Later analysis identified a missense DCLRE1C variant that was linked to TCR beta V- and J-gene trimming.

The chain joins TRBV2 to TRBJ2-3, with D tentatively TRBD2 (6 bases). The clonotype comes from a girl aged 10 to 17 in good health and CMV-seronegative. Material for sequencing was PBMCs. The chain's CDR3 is CASRGDSISDTQYF. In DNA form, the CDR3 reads TGTGCCAGCAGGGGGGACTCCATTTCAGATACGCAGTATTTT.